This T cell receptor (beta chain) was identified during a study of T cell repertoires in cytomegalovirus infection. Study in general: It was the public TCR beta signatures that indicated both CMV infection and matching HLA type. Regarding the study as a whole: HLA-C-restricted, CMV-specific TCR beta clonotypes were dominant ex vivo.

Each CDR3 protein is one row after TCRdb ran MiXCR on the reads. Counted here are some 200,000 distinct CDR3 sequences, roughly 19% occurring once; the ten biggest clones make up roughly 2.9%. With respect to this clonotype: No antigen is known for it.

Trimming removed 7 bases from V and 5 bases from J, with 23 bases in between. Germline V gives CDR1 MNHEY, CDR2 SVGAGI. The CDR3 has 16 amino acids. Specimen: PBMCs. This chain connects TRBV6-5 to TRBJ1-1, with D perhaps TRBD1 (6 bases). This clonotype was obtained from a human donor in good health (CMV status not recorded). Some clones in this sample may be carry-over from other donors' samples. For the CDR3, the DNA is TGTGCCAGCATTCCTTGGGGCGGACAGTATAATACTGAAGCTTTCTTT. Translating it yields CASIPWGGQYNTEAFF.